This T cell receptor beta chain came from a study of Ad26.COV2.S vaccination and SARS-CoV-2 variants. Whole-study findings and limits: In TCR breadth and depth analyses, total T cell responses may have been underestimated. Vaccinated and placebo-treated recipients had similar non-spike TCR breadth.

As for this clone: The antigen remains unidentified.

The junction had 8 bases not matched to a gene; V was cut back by 6 bases and J by 9 bases. The CDR3 length is 13 residues. Germline V gene lookup returns CDR1 MDHEN and CDR2 SYDVKM. Assay used: immunoSEQ multiplex PCR; TCRdb lists only in-frame clones, some missing. Of roughly 150,000 clones listed, around 86% are singletons. The sequencing used peripheral blood, collected after recovery from COVID-19. The TCR comes from a human donor who had recovered from COVID-19. This chain connects TRBV28 to TRBJ1-5; TRBD1 matches at 7 bases. The CDR3 here is CASRITGEMPQHF. CDR3 nucleotides: TGTGCCAGCAGAATTACAGGGGAAATGCCCCAGCATTTT. Filled out from reference TRBV28 and TRBJ1-5, the complete variable domain reads DVKVTQSSRYLVKRTGEKVFLECVQDMDHENMFWYRQDPGLGLRLIYFSYDVKMKEKGDIPEGYSVSREKKERFSLILESASTNQTSMYLCASRITGEMPQHFGDGTRLSIL.